This TCR beta chain was recovered during a study of technical replicates of blood from a few donors. Per the germline V gene, CDR1 is SGHTA and CDR2 is FQGNSA. CDR3 length: 15 amino acids. The ends were cut back, 2 bases at V and 1 base at J, with 8 bases in the middle. Data came from immunoSEQ multiplex PCR; TCRdb stores just in-frame clones and leaves some out. The sample lists some 94,000 clones; roughly 95% were seen once. This TCR was recovered from a human donor in good health. V gene TRBV7-2 combines with J gene TRBJ2-2; D ambiguous. The sequencing sample was made of T cells isolated from PBMCs. The CDR3 DNA reads as TGTGCCAGCAGCTTAAATTTACAGAACACCGGGGAGCTGTTTTTT. Translating gives CASSLNLQNTGELFF.